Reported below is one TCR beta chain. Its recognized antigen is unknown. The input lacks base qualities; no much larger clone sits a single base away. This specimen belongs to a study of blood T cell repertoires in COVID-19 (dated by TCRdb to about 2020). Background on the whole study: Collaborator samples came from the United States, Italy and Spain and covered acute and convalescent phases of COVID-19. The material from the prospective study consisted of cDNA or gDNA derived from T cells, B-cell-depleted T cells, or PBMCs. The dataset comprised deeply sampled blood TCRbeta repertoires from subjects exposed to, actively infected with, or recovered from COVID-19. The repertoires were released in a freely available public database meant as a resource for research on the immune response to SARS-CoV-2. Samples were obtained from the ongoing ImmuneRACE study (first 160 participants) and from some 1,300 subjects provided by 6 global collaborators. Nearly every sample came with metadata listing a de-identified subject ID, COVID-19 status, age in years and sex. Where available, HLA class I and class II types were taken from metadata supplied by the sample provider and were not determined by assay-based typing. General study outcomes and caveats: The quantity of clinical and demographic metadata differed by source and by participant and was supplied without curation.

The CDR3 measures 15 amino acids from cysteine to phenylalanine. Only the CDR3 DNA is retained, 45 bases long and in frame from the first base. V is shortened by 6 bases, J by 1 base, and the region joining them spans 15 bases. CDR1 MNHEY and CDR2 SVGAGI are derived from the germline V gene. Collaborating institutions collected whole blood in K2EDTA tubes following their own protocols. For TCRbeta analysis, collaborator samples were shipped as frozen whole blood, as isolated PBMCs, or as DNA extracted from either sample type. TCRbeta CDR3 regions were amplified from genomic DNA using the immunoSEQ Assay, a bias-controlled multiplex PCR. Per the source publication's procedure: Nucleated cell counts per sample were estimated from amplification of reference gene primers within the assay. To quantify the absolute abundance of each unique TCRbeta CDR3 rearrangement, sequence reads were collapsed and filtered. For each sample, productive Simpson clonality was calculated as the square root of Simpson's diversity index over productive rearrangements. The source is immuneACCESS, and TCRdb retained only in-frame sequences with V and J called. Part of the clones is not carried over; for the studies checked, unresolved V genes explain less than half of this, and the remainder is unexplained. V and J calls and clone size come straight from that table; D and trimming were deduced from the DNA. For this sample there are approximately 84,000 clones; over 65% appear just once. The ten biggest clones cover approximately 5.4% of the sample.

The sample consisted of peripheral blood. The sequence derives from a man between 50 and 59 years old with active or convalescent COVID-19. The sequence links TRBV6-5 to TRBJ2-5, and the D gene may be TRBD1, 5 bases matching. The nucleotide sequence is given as TGTGCCAGCAGCCAACTCCAGGGCCCCCAAGAGACCCAGTACTTC. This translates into CASSQLQGPQETQYF.